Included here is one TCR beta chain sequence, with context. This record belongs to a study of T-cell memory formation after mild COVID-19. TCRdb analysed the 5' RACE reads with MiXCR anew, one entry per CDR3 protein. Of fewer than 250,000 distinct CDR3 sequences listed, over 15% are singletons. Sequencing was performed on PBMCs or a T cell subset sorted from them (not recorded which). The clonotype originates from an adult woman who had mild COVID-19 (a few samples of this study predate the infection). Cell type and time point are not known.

The CDR3 sequence is CASSQDRSADTQYF. CDR3 in DNA: TGTGCCAGCAGCCAAGATAGGAGCGCAGATACGCAGTATTTT. This chain uses TRBV14 with TRBJ2-3, with D unclear. CDR1 is SGHDN and CDR2 is FVKESK in the germline V gene. The CDR3 has 14 residues. Trimming stripped 0 bases from V and 4 bases from J, with 8 bases between.